This T cell receptor beta chain stems from a study of shared clonotypes between healthy human individuals (dated by TCRdb to the early 2020s). Study-wide context: Three men and two women, aged 18 to 49 years, made up the cohort. Per donor, three plates each were used for CD4 naive and CD4 memory, two for CD8 naive, and one for CD8 memory. To estimate repertoire size and how much clonotypes are shared between individuals, the study performed deep sequencing of blood TCR repertoires from a few healthy adults. Different laboratories and diverse techniques were used to prepare libraries and sequence TCR repertoires, to increase sequencing depth and limit assay-specific biases. Each donor's leukapheresis produced roughly between roughly 0.85 and 9.5 billion PBMCs.

Donors were healthy HIV-negative adults with no recently reported acute infections or vaccinations. Every donor was a Caucasian adult living in Nashville, Tennessee, USA. CD4+ T cells were enriched by magnetic negative selection, after which naive cells were positively selected on CD45RA and the negative fraction was taken as the memory subset. Blood was collected by leukapheresis, and PBMCs were isolated by Ficoll-Histopaque density gradient centrifugation and then cryopreserved in liquid nitrogen vapor phase. Analytical flow cytometry was used to check the purity and quantity of every magnetically sorted T cell population. Each sorted fraction had its genomic DNA isolated and then quantified by UV absorbance on a Nanodrop 2000c. Using the deep immunoSEQ assay, multiplex PCR amplified TCR CDR3 regions from genomic DNA. Genomic DNA extracted from each cell subset was distributed evenly over all wells of several immunoSEQ 96-well plates, and each plate served as one replicate. For sorted subsets, each replicate PCR was loaded with about 200 ng genomic DNA, equivalent to approximately 33,000 T cell genomes. Purified libraries were quantified with a Qubit 3.0 fluorometer, sized on a Bioanalyzer 2100, and re-quantified with the KAPA Library Quantification kit. Each immunoSEQ 96-well plate was sequenced on its own single-read 150-cycle Illumina NextSeq 550 flow cell. The source study handled its data this way. The immunoSEQ output contained only junctional sequences without quality scores, so filtering could not match that applied to full-length reads. Sequences were annotated with PyIR, a Python wrapper for IgBLAST v1.9, and V/J genes and CDR3 were assigned using IMGT germline references. Reads with weak V/J assignments (E-value above 1e-6), missing CDR3, stop codons, out-of-frame junctions, or ambiguous translated residues were removed. V3J clonotypes were defined as sequences sharing the same inferred V gene, J gene, and CDR3 amino acid sequence. To compute the percentage overlap between repertoires, the number of shared unique clonotypes was divided by the size of the smaller repertoire. Richness of each repertoire was evaluated using RTK rarefaction, the Chao1 estimator, and Recon v2.1 estimates of unobserved clonotypes. Generation probabilities for all TCRbeta clonotypes obtained by the gDNA method from a handful of donors were computed using OLGA. TCRdb took this table from immuneACCESS and kept in-frame rearrangements with V and J called. Such tables lack part of the clones; where checked against another copy, unresolved V genes explain under half of the gap, and the rest is unexplained. The V and J calls and clone size come from that table; D and trimming were worked out from the DNA. This sample gives fewer than 3 million clones in total; 80% to 95% of them show up just once. Of the sample, 0.3% to 0.45% falls within the top ten clones.

The paper as a whole reports these results and caveats: Pairwise subsampling led to the expectation that sequencing depth would affect the degree of clonotype sharing among donors. Only blood was sampled, and tissue TCR repertoires likely differ from those in blood. Because the study included only a small number of donors, the genetic and exposure-history diversity represented was limited. When a handful of donors were compared, the shared fraction of clonotypes was around 5% for naive CD4, about 4% for naive CD8, more than 2% for memory CD4, and less than 0.45% for memory CD8. Compared with non-shared clonotypes, the clonotypes found in all four sorted-subset donors had higher generation probabilities. Even with the large sequencing depth, rarefaction of the sorted-subset datasets indicated that sequencing was incomplete. Larger estimated clonotype richness was generally found for naive subsets than for memory subsets.

This clone has only a few counts. Its target antigen remains unknown. One base away there is no much larger clone; base qualities are not given. The CDR3 starts with the cysteine, ends with the phenylalanine, and has 14 residues. Of the read, only the CDR3 DNA is kept; its 42 bases are in frame from base 1. The CDR1 and CDR2 encoded by the germline V gene are SNHLY and FYNNEI. Trimmed from V: 10 bases; trimmed from J: 7 bases; junction bases lacking a gene match: 8. This TCR came from a man in his late teens or twenties in good health. Some clones in this sample may be carry-over from other donors' samples. The sequence links TRBV2 to TRBJ1-5; the junction holds 12 bases that match TRBD1. The sample consisted of naive CD4+ T cells from PBMCs. The cell subset or site label for this specimen denotes: CD45RA+ positively selected. The CDR3 region has the sequence CATQGTGGYQPQHF. Here is the DNA: TGTGCCACCCAAGGGACAGGGGGCTACCAGCCCCAGCATTTT.